This is a list of T cell receptor beta chains from one sample in a study of cytomegalovirus exposure and HLA in healthy donors. Profiling relied on immunoSEQ multiplex PCR, and the TCRdb table lists in-frame clones only, not all of them. Among more than 150,000 clones listed, over 70% were seen once. Sequencing used PBMCs. The origin of the receptors is a man aged 18 to 30 in good health and CMV-seronegative. Both conserved end residues are part of each CDR3. D genes are given only for firm matches. Part of the rows lack a size; the others show once, few, many or a class for expanded clones.

CDR3 protein: CASTGHPNTEAFF
CDR3 DNA: TGTGCCAGTACTGGACACCCTAACACTGAAGCTTTCTTT
CDR3 length: 13
clone size: -
D gene: -
J gene: TRBJ1-1
V gene: TRBV19

CDR3 protein: CASSLVADTQYF
CDR3 DNA: TGCGCCAGCAGCTTGGTCGCAGATACGCAGTATTTT
CDR3 length: 12
clone size: few
D gene: -
J gene: TRBJ2-3
V gene: TRBV5-1

CDR3 protein: CASSSTLGQGGTDTQYF
CDR3 DNA: TGTGCCAGTAGCTCCACCCTCGGACAGGGGGGGACAGATACGCAGTATTTT
CDR3 length: 17
clone size: once
D gene: TRBD1
J gene: TRBJ2-3
V gene: TRBV19

CDR3 protein: CASSQGYRRGQFF
CDR3 DNA: TGTGCCAGCAGTCAGGGGTACCGCCGGGGGCAGTTCTTC
CDR3 length: 13
clone size: -
D gene: -
J gene: TRBJ2-1
V gene: TRBV27

CDR3 protein: CASSSPGSYEQYF
CDR3 DNA: TGTGCCAGCAGCTCCCCAGGTTCCTACGAGCAGTACTTC
CDR3 length: 13
clone size: -
D gene: -
J gene: TRBJ2-7
V gene: TRBV11-3

CDR3 protein: CASSQGVSGGAHEQFF
CDR3 DNA: TGCGCCAGCAGCCAAGGCGTAAGCGGGGGGGCCCATGAGCAGTTCTTC
CDR3 length: 16
clone size: -
D gene: TRBD2
J gene: TRBJ2-1
V gene: TRBV4-3

CDR3 protein: CASSKGQGVPIGQYF
CDR3 DNA: TGTGCCAGCAGCAAGGGACAGGGTGTTCCTATAGGGCAGTATTTT
CDR3 length: 15
clone size: few
D gene: TRBD1
J gene: TRBJ2-3
V gene: TRBV6-5

CDR3 protein: CASSVDPGTNEKLFF
CDR3 DNA: TGTGCCAGCAGCGTAGATCCGGGGACTAATGAAAAACTGTTTTTT
CDR3 length: 15
clone size: -
D gene: -
J gene: TRBJ1-4
V gene: TRBV9

CDR3 protein: CASSEWGVLSDYQENRSYNEQFF
CDR3 DNA: TGTGCCAGCAGTGAATGGGGGGTCCTCTCGGACTACCAAGAAAATCGCTCCTACAATGAGCAGTTCTTC
CDR3 length: 23
clone size: -
D gene: -
J gene: TRBJ2-1
V gene: TRBV2

CDR3 protein: CATSRARNSYEQYF
CDR3 DNA: TGTGCCACCAGCAGAGCTAGGAATTCCTACGAGCAGTACTTC
CDR3 length: 14
clone size: -
D gene: -
J gene: TRBJ2-7
V gene: TRBV15

CDR3 protein: CASSLGSDYLAEQYF
CDR3 DNA: TGTGCCAGCAGCTTAGGGAGTGACTACCTCGCCGAGCAGTACTTC
CDR3 length: 15
clone size: -
D gene: -
J gene: TRBJ2-7
V gene: TRBV13

CDR3 protein: CAWSTWGGNTEAFF
CDR3 DNA: TGTGCCTGGAGCACTTGGGGCGGAAACACTGAAGCTTTCTTT
CDR3 length: 14
clone size: -
D gene: -
J gene: TRBJ1-1
V gene: TRBV30

CDR3 protein: CASSQGQGGYGYTF
CDR3 DNA: TGTGCCAGCAGCCAGGGACAGGGGGGCTATGGCTACACCTTC
CDR3 length: 14
clone size: -
D gene: TRBD1
J gene: TRBJ1-2
V gene: TRBV9

CDR3 protein: CASSYPQGRGTEAFF
CDR3 DNA: TGTGCCAGCAGTTACCCACAGGGTAGGGGCACTGAAGCTTTCTTT
CDR3 length: 15
clone size: -
D gene: -
J gene: TRBJ1-1
V gene: TRBV6-6

CDR3 protein: CASSQSPLAGALGTQYF
CDR3 DNA: TGTGCCAGCAGCCAGAGCCCACTAGCGGGGGCCCTCGGTACGCAGTATTTT
CDR3 length: 17
clone size: -
D gene: TRBD2
J gene: TRBJ2-3
V gene: TRBV4-2

CDR3 protein: CAISPQGPAAYEQYF
CDR3 DNA: TGTGCCATCAGTCCCCAGGGCCCGGCGGCCTACGAGCAGTACTTC
CDR3 length: 15
clone size: once
D gene: -
J gene: TRBJ2-7
V gene: TRBV10-3

CDR3 protein: CASSPGQGGEQYF
CDR3 DNA: TGTGCCAGCTCACCTGGACAGGGTGGCGAGCAGTACTTC
CDR3 length: 13
clone size: -
D gene: TRBD1
J gene: TRBJ2-7
V gene: TRBV18

CDR3 protein: CASTKGGTRNEQFF
CDR3 DNA: TGTGCCAGCACAAAGGGCGGGACGCGGAATGAGCAGTTCTTC
CDR3 length: 14
clone size: few
D gene: -
J gene: TRBJ2-1
V gene: TRBV7-9

CDR3 protein: CASSEGQGSPFGTEAFF
CDR3 DNA: TGTGCCAGCAGTGAAGGACAGGGGTCCCCCTTTGGGACTGAAGCTTTCTTT
CDR3 length: 17
clone size: -
D gene: TRBD1
J gene: TRBJ1-1
V gene: TRBV2

CDR3 protein: CASSLLLMNTEAFF
CDR3 DNA: TGTGCCAGCAGCCTGCTACTCATGAACACTGAAGCTTTCTTT
CDR3 length: 14
clone size: once
D gene: -
J gene: TRBJ1-1
V gene: TRBV27

CDR3 protein: CAASQRGVADTQYF
CDR3 DNA: TGTGCCGCCTCCCAGCGGGGGGTTGCAGATACGCAGTATTTT
CDR3 length: 14
clone size: -
D gene: TRBD2
J gene: TRBJ2-3
V gene: TRBV19

CDR3 protein: CASSPGADSRSDF
CDR3 DNA: TGTGCCAGCTCACCAGGGGCTGATAGTAGATCTGACTTC
CDR3 length: 13
clone size: -
D gene: -
J gene: TRBJ2-7
V gene: TRBV18

CDR3 protein: CASSRTDQGNIQYF
CDR3 DNA: TGTGCCAGCAGCCGGACAGATCAAGGAAACATTCAGTACTTC
CDR3 length: 14
clone size: -
D gene: -
J gene: TRBJ2-4
V gene: TRBV9

CDR3 protein: CASSVDFWTGEQYF
CDR3 DNA: TGTGCCAGCAGCGTAGATTTTTGGACGGGAGAGCAGTACTTC
CDR3 length: 14
clone size: -
D gene: -
J gene: TRBJ2-7
V gene: TRBV9

CDR3 protein: CASSEGQGREKLFF
CDR3 DNA: TGTGCCAGCAGCGAGGGACAGGGGCGTGAAAAACTGTTTTTT
CDR3 length: 14
clone size: once
D gene: TRBD1
J gene: TRBJ1-4
V gene: TRBV7-2

CDR3 protein: CAWSVGRAQHF
CDR3 DNA: TGTGCCTGGAGTGTTGGGAGGGCCCAGCATTTT
CDR3 length: 11
clone size: -
D gene: -
J gene: TRBJ1-5
V gene: TRBV30

CDR3 protein: CASSHSGASSYNEQFF
CDR3 DNA: TGTGCCAGCAGCCATTCGGGAGCAAGCTCCTACAATGAGCAGTTCTTC
CDR3 length: 16
clone size: -
D gene: -
J gene: TRBJ2-1
V gene: TRBV14

CDR3 protein: CASSRARTGRGVTEAFF
CDR3 DNA: TGTGCCAGTAGTAGAGCAAGGACAGGTCGAGGGGTAACTGAAGCTTTCTTT
CDR3 length: 17
clone size: -
D gene: TRBD1
J gene: TRBJ1-1
V gene: TRBV19

CDR3 protein: CASSYSSTGSYQETQYF
CDR3 DNA: TGCGCCAGCAGCTACTCCTCGACAGGGTCTTACCAAGAGACCCAGTACTTC
CDR3 length: 17
clone size: -
D gene: TRBD1
J gene: TRBJ2-5
V gene: TRBV5-1

CDR3 protein: CAWSVQGQQAFF
CDR3 DNA: TGTGCCTGGAGTGTCCAGGGCCAACAAGCTTTCTTT
CDR3 length: 12
clone size: -
D gene: -
J gene: TRBJ1-1
V gene: TRBV30

CDR3 protein: CASSLGQANTIYF
CDR3 DNA: TGTGCCAGCAGCTTGGGTCAGGCAAACACCATATATTTT
CDR3 length: 13
clone size: -
D gene: -
J gene: TRBJ1-3
V gene: TRBV7-9

CDR3 protein: CASSPQVAGAYNEQFF
CDR3 DNA: TGTGCCAGCAGCCCTCAGGTAGCGGGCGCCTACAATGAGCAGTTCTTC
CDR3 length: 16
clone size: -
D gene: TRBD2
J gene: TRBJ2-1
V gene: TRBV7-3

CDR3 protein: CATSLRQAVSPLHF
CDR3 DNA: TGTGCCACCTCGCTGAGACAGGCCGTTTCACCCCTCCACTTT
CDR3 length: 14
clone size: -
D gene: -
J gene: TRBJ1-6
V gene: TRBV6-5

CDR3 protein: CASSGGNEQFF
CDR3 DNA: TGTGCCAGCAGCGGCGGGAATGAGCAGTTCTTC
CDR3 length: 11
clone size: -
D gene: -
J gene: TRBJ2-1
V gene: TRBV7-9